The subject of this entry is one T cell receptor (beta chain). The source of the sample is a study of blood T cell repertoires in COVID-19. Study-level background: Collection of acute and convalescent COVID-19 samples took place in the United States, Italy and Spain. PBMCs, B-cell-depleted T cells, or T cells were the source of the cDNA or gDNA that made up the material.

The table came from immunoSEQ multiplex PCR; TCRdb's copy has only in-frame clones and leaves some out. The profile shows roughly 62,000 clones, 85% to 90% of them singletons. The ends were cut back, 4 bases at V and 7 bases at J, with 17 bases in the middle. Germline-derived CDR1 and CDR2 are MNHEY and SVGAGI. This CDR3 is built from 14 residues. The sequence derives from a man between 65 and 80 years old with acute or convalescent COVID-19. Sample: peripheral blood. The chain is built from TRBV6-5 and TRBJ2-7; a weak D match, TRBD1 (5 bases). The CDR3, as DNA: TGTGCCAGCAGTTCGGACATTTCTGCGAGGGAGCAGTACTTC. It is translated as CASSSDISAREQYF.